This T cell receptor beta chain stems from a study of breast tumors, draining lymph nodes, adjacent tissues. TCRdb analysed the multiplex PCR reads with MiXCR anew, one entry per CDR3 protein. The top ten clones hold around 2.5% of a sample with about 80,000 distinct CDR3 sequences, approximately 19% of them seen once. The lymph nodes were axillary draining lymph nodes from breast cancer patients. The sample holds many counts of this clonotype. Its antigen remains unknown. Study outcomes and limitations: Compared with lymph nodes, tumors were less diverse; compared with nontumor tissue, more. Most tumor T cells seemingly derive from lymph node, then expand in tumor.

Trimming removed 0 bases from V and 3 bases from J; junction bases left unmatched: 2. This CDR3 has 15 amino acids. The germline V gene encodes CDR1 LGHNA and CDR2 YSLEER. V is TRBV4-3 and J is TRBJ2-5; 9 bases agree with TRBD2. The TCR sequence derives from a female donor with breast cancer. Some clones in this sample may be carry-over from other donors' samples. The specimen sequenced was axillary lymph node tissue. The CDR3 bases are TGCGCCAGCAGCCAAGATCTAGCGGGAAAAGAGACCCAGTACTTC. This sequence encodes CASSQDLAGKETQYF.